A selection of T cell receptor beta chains follows, all from one sample in a study of T cell responses to AZD1222 COVID-19 vaccine. Sequencing used immunoSEQ multiplex PCR; TCRdb keeps in-frame clones, though not all of them. The table lists 140,000 to 150,000 clones, around 90% of them singletons, with 7% to 9% in the top ten. The specimen comprised peripheral blood, sampled 28 days after the second dose of the MenACWY control vaccine. All receptors derive from an adult who received the MenACWY meningococcal vaccine as a control. Both conserved end residues are part of each CDR3.

CASSRRGASSHEQYF,15,TRBV9
CASCSGTSGYNEQFF,15,TRBV28
CASSPRQGSNNEQFF,15,TRBV19
CASSLNSGLYQETQYF,16,TRBV28
CASSLSYTGELFF,13,TRBV7-9
CASRDWKGEGYTF,13,TRBV2
CASSQFPGQGEAGNQPQHF,19,TRBV23-1
CASSLGTPDYNEQFF,15,TRBV7-2
CASSLADLAVEQYF,14,TRBV5-4
CASSPRVQPGGADTQYF,17,TRBV18
CASSGDGSSYEQYF,14,TRBV18
CASRSEWDTEAFF,13,TRBV5-1
CASSQGQGANTGELFF,16,TRBV18